One and the same sample provided the 5 T cell receptor beta chains below, sequenced in a study of cytomegalovirus exposure and HLA in healthy donors. The PCR ran on 60 Vbeta and 13 Jbeta primers. Assay: immunoSEQ multiplex PCR; the TCRdb copy retains only in-frame clones and omits some. Counted here are around 200,000 clones, around 79% occurring once; the ten biggest clones make up 1.5% to 2%. Sequences were obtained from PBMCs. The receptors come from a male donor in good health and CMV-seronegative.

This clone has only one observation. The chain has TRBV4-1 and TRBJ1-2; 7 nucleotides agree with TRBD1. This CDR3 has 14 residues. From germline, CDR1 is MGHRA and CDR2 YSYEKL. V shed 4 bases, J shed 7 bases, and the junction held 9 bases outside the gene matches. Here the CDR3 reads CASSRREGGSGYTF. The CDR3 DNA is TGCGCCAGCAGCCGCCGTGAAGGGGGCTCTGGCTACACCTTC.

This chain connects TRBV18 to TRBJ1-1; 7 bases fit TRBD1. The CDR3 has 14 amino acids. V was pared by 2 bases and J by 0 bases, with 0 bases of the junction left unmatched. Germline V gene sequence: CDR1 KGHSH, CDR2 LQKENI. CDR3: CASSPTGVNTEAFF. The DNA of the CDR3 is TGTGCCAGCTCACCAACAGGGGTGAACACTGAAGCTTTCTTT.

The V gene is TRBV7-2, the J gene TRBJ2-2; possible D gene TRBD1, 6 bases. This CDR3 contains 15 residues. The germline V gene encodes CDR1 SGHTA and CDR2 FQGNSA. Trimming removed 6 bases from V and 1 base from J, with 12 bases in between. CDR3 residues: CASRPRQVNTGELFF. The CDR3 bases are TGTGCCAGCAGACCGAGACAGGTGAACACCGGGGAGCTGTTTTTT. The whole variable domain, filled in from reference TRBV7-2 and TRBJ2-2, reads GAGVSQSPSNKVTEKGKDVELRCDPISGHTALYWYRQSLGQGLEFLIYFQGNSAPDKSGLPSDRFSAERTGGSVSTLTIQRTQQEDSAVYLCASRPRQVNTGELFFGEGSRLTVL.

The chain recombines TRBV27 with TRBJ2-1; D ambiguous. Germline V lookup: CDR1 MNHEY, CDR2 SMNVEV (reference sequence). V was shortened by 2 bases and J by 9 bases, with 8 bases between the two germline ends. This CDR3 spans 12 amino acids. CDR3 in amino acids: CASSLQGVEQFF. The CDR3 nucleotides read TGTGCCAGCAGTTTACAAGGAGTTGAGCAGTTCTTC.

A word on this clone: Additional DNA sequences in this sample encode the identical CDR3. The V and J genes are TRBV6-1 and TRBJ2-7; 7 nucleotides line up with TRBD2. Germline trimming cut 6 bases from V and 2 bases from J; bases unmatched to any gene: 4. Germline CDR1 reads MNHNS; CDR2 reads SASEGT. This CDR3 contains 13 residues. CDR3 amino acids: CASSRDYTYEQYF. Here the CDR3 DNA reads TGTGCCAGCAGCCGGGACTACACCTACGAGCAGTACTTC.